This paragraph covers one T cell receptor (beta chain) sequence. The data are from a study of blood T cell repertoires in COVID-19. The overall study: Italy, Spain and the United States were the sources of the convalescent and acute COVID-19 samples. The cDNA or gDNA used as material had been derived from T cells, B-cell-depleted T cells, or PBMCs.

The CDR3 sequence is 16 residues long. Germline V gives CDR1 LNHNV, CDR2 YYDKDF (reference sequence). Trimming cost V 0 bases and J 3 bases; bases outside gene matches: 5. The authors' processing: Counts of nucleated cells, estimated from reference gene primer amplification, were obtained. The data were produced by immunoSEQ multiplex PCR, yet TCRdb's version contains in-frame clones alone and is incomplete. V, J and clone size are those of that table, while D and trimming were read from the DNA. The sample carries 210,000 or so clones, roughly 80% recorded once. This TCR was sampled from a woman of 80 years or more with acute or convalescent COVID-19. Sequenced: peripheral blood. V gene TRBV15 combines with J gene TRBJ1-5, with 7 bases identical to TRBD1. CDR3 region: CATSRDRGSHNQPQHF. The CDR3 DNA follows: TGTGCCACCAGCAGAGACAGGGGGTCTCACAATCAGCCCCAGCATTTT.